This TCR beta chain was recorded in a study of OX40 agonist ivuxolimab in advanced cancers. Peripheral blood came from all dose cohorts at three timepoints. Profiling relied on immunoSEQ multiplex PCR, and the TCRdb table lists in-frame clones only, not all of them. The sample includes 45,000 to 60,000 clones, more than 75% seen only once; the top ten take 1% to 1.5%. The CDR3 runs to 15 residues. The J segment lost 1 base and the V segment lost 7 bases, leaving 6 bases of the junction unmatched. Germline CDR1 reads SGHRS; CDR2 reads YFSETQ. Sequenced material: CD4+ or CD8+ T cells sorted from blood, taken in a trial of the OX40 agonist ivuxolimab. This chain connects TRBV5-1 to TRBJ2-4, with 9 nucleotides matching TRBD1. This clonotype originated in an adult with an advanced solid tumor such as melanoma, head and neck, liver or kidney cancer. This CDR3 is CASGRDRVAKNIQYF. The CDR3 nucleotides are TGCGCCAGCGGACGGGACAGGGTGGCCAAAAACATTCAGTACTTC.